The present entry profiles one T cell receptor (beta chain) with its context. Its antigen is unknown. These data are taken from a study of cytomegalovirus exposure and HLA in healthy donors. Notes on the study in general: According to a later analysis, donors in an Asian-associated ancestry cluster reportedly had fewer N-insertions than the roughly 670-donor mean. CMV serostatus was the only recorded immune exposure for donors.

Vbeta (60) and Jbeta (13) primers were used in the PCR. The repertoire was sequenced with immunoSEQ multiplex PCR; TCRdb's copy has only in-frame clones and lacks some. This sample has 150,000 to 200,000 clones, with over 70% found just once. The CDR3 extends over 14 amino acids. CDR1 and CDR2 from the germline V gene are MNHEY and SVGAGI. The ends were cut back, 4 bases at V and 3 bases at J, with 10 bases in the middle. The sequence derives from a woman between 18 and 30 years old in good health and CMV-seropositive. The sequenced sample was PBMCs. The chain links TRBV6-5 to TRBJ1-3; D gene ambiguous. CDR3 residues: CASSSQALGNTIYF. The CDR3 nucleotides read TGTGCCAGCAGTTCGCAGGCCCTTGGAAACACCATATATTTT.